Shown below are 21 T cell receptor beta chains from a single sample sequenced in a study of blood T cell repertoires in COVID-19. Produced via immunoSEQ multiplex PCR; TCRdb's table is partial and in-frame only. Of 250,000 to 350,000 clones detected, 84% appear once; the ten largest clones hold roughly 1.6%. The sample comprised peripheral blood. Source of these receptors: a human donor with COVID-19, enrolled during active disease. The donor label of this sample is uncertain.

V gene TRBV28 combines with J gene TRBJ1-4, with D uncertain. V shed 4 bases and J shed 8 bases, with 14 bases lying between them. Germline V gene data show CDR1 as MDHEN and CDR2 as SYDVKM. The CDR3 contains 14 residues. CDR3: CASSSPPRREKLFF. CDR3 DNA sequence: TGTGCCAGCAGTTCTCCTCCAAGGCGGGAAAAACTGTTTTTT.

This clone was detected only once. The gene calls are TRBV27 and TRBJ2-7; D unclear. The germline CDR1 and CDR2 sequences are MNHEY and SMNVEV (reference sequence). V shed 5 bases and J shed 3 bases, with 14 bases lying between them. CDR3 size: 14 residues. CDR3 sequence: CASSPIAVYYEQYF. The CDR3, as DNA: TGTGCCAGCAGTCCCATAGCTGTCTACTACGAGCAGTACTTC.

The rearrangement uses TRBV7-9 and TRBJ2-7; D not certain. V lost 6 bases and J 4 bases, leaving 16 bases between the germline ends. The CDR3 has 14 amino acids. Looked up from germline, CDR1 is SEHNR and CDR2 is FQNEAQ (reference sequence). The CDR3 loop is CASSGRVGPYEQYF. The CDR3 DNA follows: TGTGCCAGCAGTGGCCGGGTTGGTCCTTACGAGCAGTACTTC.

This chain joins TRBV28 and TRBJ1-2; 12 bases are shared with TRBD1. The CDR3 length is 14 residues. Germline CDR1 is MDHEN and CDR2 is SYDVKM. V lost 5 bases, J lost 8 bases, and 6 bases stayed unmatched. This chain's CDR3 is CASSRGQGARGYTF. The CDR3 bases are TGTGCCAGCAGTCGGGGACAGGGGGCAAGGGGCTACACCTTC.

This chain joins TRBV6-5 and TRBJ2-3; D gene ambiguous. The CDR3 length is 13 residues. Trimming left V 5 bases short and J 1 base short, with 7 bases between. In germline, CDR1 is MNHEY, CDR2 SVGAGI. CDR3 sequence reads: CASSPPGTDTQYF. The DNA of the CDR3 is TGTGCCAGCAGTCCCCCTGGCACAGATACGCAGTATTTT.

This rearrangement joins TRBV11-3 to TRBJ2-2; 10 bases align to TRBD2. Trimming at V came to 5 bases and at J to 6 bases, leaving 6 bases not matched to a gene. The CDR3 contains 15 residues. Germline CDR1 and CDR2: SGHNT and YENEEA. The DNA for the CDR3 is TGTGCCAGCAGCCCCCTAGCGGGAGCCCCCGGGGAGCTGTTTTTT. Translation gives CASSPLAGAPGELFF.

V gene TRBV4-1 combines with J gene TRBJ2-1; weak D call: TRBD1 (6 bases). The germline V and J ends were trimmed by 11 bases and 10 bases, with 18 bases remaining between them. Germline V gives CDR1 MGHRA, CDR2 YSYEKL. This CDR3 has 12 amino acids. CDR3 region: CASGQGPREQFF. CDR3 DNA sequence: TGCGCCTCGGGGCAGGGGCCCCGAGAGCAGTTCTTC.

The chain couples TRBV28 to TRBJ2-5; D gene uncertain. With 3 bases removed from V and 4 bases from J, the gap between germline ends came to 12 bases. The length of the CDR3 is 14 residues. CDR1 is MDHEN, CDR2 SYDVKM, per germline. The CDR3 DNA reads TGTGCCAGCAGTTTTTCCCCAGATGCAGAGACCCAGTACTTC. It translates to CASSFSPDAETQYF.

In its sample, this clone was seen once. The rearrangement links TRBV30 to TRBJ2-7; D remains ambiguous. CDR3 size: 14 residues. Germline V gene data show CDR1 as GTSNPN and CDR2 as SVGIG (reference sequence). V was shortened by 0 bases and J by 6 bases, with 15 bases between the two germline ends. The CDR3 sequence: CAWSVGVVVAEQYF. In DNA form, the CDR3 reads TGTGCCTGGAGTGTAGGAGTAGTGGTTGCCGAGCAGTACTTC.

This clone has more than one count but fewer than ten. This chain's CDR3 is CASSFGQVTEAFF. The DNA for the CDR3 is TGTGCCAGCAGTTTTGGTCAGGTGACTGAAGCTTTCTTT. The chain carries TRBV12-3 or TRBV12-4 and TRBJ1-1; unclear D gene. V lost 3 bases and J lost 5, with 10 bases in between. The CDR3 runs 13 residues.

This rearrangement joins TRBV20-1 to TRBJ2-7; unclear D gene. This CDR3 is 11 amino acids long. From germline, CDR1 is DFQATT and CDR2 SNEGSKA (reference sequence). The V end was cut by 6 bases, the J end by 6 bases, with 12 bases between. In nucleotides, the CDR3 is TGCAGTGCCAGAATTAGCCGCGAGCAGTACTTC. It is translated as CSARISREQYF.

This chain links TRBV15 with TRBJ2-7; TRBD2 matches 12 bases. Per the germline V gene, CDR1 is LNHNV and CDR2 is YYDKDF (reference sequence). V lost 0 bases to trimming and J lost 6 bases; unmatched junction nucleotides: 3. CDR3 length equals 15 residues. CDR3 DNA: TGTGCCACCAGCAGAGATACTAGCGGGAGGAGCGAGCAGTACTTC. Its protein is CATSRDTSGRSEQYF.

This chain joins TRBV3-1 (or the pseudogene TRBV3-2) and TRBJ1-2, with a tentative D call TRBD1 (5 bases). This CDR3 is 15 amino acids long. CDR1 is LGHDT and CDR2 is YNNKEL in the germline V gene (reference sequence). V was cut by 1 base and J by 4 bases, with 13 bases left in between. Here the CDR3 reads CASSQGGRAGYGYTF. DNA for the CDR3: TGTGCCAGCAGCCAAGGCGGCAGGGCCGGCTATGGCTACACCTTC.

This rearrangement joins TRBV6-5 to TRBJ2-7, with 10 bases identical to TRBD1. The CDR3 is made up of 16 amino acids. Trimming at V came to 2 bases and at J to 2 bases, leaving 6 bases not matched to a gene. Germline lookup yields CDR1 MNHEY and CDR2 SVGAGI. CDR3 loop: CASSYPRQGATYEQYF. CDR3 sequence (DNA): TGTGCCAGCAGTTACCCCAGACAGGGGGCTACCTACGAGCAGTACTTC.

This sequence joins TRBV27 and TRBJ2-1; 8 bases are a match to TRBD2. The trim removed 2 bases at V and 5 bases at J, leaving 14 bases unmatched. This CDR3 has 18 amino acids. Germline V gene lookup returns CDR1 MNHEY and CDR2 SMNVEV (reference sequence). The CDR3 spells CASSLGAGATYPHNEQFF. In nucleotides, the CDR3 is TGTGCCAGCAGTTTAGGAGCGGGAGCCACATACCCCCACAATGAGCAGTTCTTC.

This chain uses TRBV28 with TRBJ1-1; D not resolved. The germline V gene has CDR1 MDHEN and CDR2 SYDVKM. Trimming left V 8 bases short and J 7 bases short, with 11 bases between. This CDR3 has 11 residues. Here the CDR3 DNA reads TGTGCCAGCCGTGTGAGCGGTGAAGCTTTCTTT. Its protein product is CASRVSGEAFF. The whole variable domain, remainder taken from reference TRBV28 and TRBJ1-1, is DVKVTQSSRYLVKRTGEKVFLECVQDMDHENMFWYRQDPGLGLRLIYFSYDVKMKEKGDIPEGYSVSREKKERFSLILESASTNQTSMYLCASRVSGEAFFGQGTRLTVV.

The chain couples TRBV2 to TRBJ1-1, with D possibly matching TRBD1 (5 bases). CDR3 length: 12 amino acids. V lost 3 bases, J lost 6 bases, and 8 bases lay in between. CDR1 and CDR2 (germline): SNHLY, FYNNEI. The DNA of the CDR3 is TGTGCCAGCAGTGACGACAGCCCTGAAGCTTTCTTT. Protein product: CASSDDSPEAFF. The full variable domain, in which reference TRBV2 and TRBJ1-1 provide the parts outside the CDR3, is EPEVTQTPSHQVTQMGQEVILRCVPISNHLYFYWYRQILGQKVEFLVSFYNNEISEKSEIFDDQFSVERPDGSNFTLKIRSTKLEDSAMYFCASSDDSPEAFFGQGTRLTVV.

This clone was observed a few times. The chain combines TRBV3-1 (or the pseudogene TRBV3-2) with TRBJ1-2, with D uncertain. The CDR3 is 12 residues long. V was shortened by 4 bases and J by 8 bases, with 11 bases between the two germline ends. CDR1 and CDR2 (germline): LGHDT, YNNKEL (reference sequence). The CDR3 DNA follows: TGTGCCAGCAGCCCGCGGGTCGGGGGCTACACCTTC. It codes for CASSPRVGGYTF.

The chain links TRBV3-1 (or the pseudogene TRBV3-2) to TRBJ1-6, with 9 bases aligning to TRBD1. CDR3 size: 15 residues. Germline CDR1 and CDR2: LGHDT and YNNKEL (reference sequence). With V trimmed by 3 bases and J by 3 bases, 0 bases remained unmatched. CDR3 nucleotides: TGTGCCAGCAGCCAGGACAGGGGCTATAATTCACCCCTCCACTTT. This codes for CASSQDRGYNSPLHF.

V is TRBV6-5 and J is TRBJ2-1, with 9 bases identical to TRBD2. Germline lookup yields CDR1 MNHEY and CDR2 SVGAGI. Trimming took 0 bases from V and 6 from J; bases not matched to a gene: 6. There are 16 residues in the CDR3. The CDR3 nucleotides read TGTGCCAGCAGTTACTCCCCTAGCGGGGCGGGCAATGAGCAGTTCTTC. As protein: CASSYSPSGAGNEQFF.

The genes are TRBV2 and TRBJ2-2, with D perhaps matching TRBD1 (6 bases). V shed 3 bases and J shed 0 bases, with 8 bases lying between them. The germline gives CDR1 SNHLY, CDR2 FYNNEI. CDR3 length: 15 residues. CDR3 nucleotides: TGTGCCAGCAGTGACAGGGGAGCGAACACCGGGGAGCTGTTTTTT. Amino acid sequence: CASSDRGANTGELFF.